The rows below give T cell receptor beta chains drawn from one sample of a study of cytomegalovirus exposure and HLA in healthy donors. The method was immunoSEQ multiplex PCR; TCRdb's version includes in-frame clones alone and lacks a portion of them. The sample holds under 120,000 clones; 60% to 70% are singletons and the top ten take 3% to 4.5%. Sequencing was carried out using PBMCs. The receptors originated from a man aged 30 to 39 in good health and CMV-seropositive. Each CDR3 is given with its conserved first and last residue. The D gene is left open where the match is weak. Size values are once, few and many counts, or a class for expanded clones, and some rows have none.

size: -; V: TRBV6-5; D: TRBD1; J: TRBJ2-5; CDR3: CASKRQGGEQYF; DNA: TGTGCCAGCAAACGACAGGGGGGAGAGCAGTACTTC
size: -; V: TRBV5-6; D: TRBD2; J: TRBJ2-5; CDR3: CASNLVGLAGQETQYF; DNA: TGTGCCAGCAACTTGGTGGGACTAGCGGGGCAAGAGACCCAGTACTTC
size: -; V: TRBV30; D: -; J: TRBJ1-5; CDR3: CAWSVPQSNQPQHF; DNA: TGTGCCTGGAGTGTACCCCAGAGCAATCAGCCCCAGCATTTT
size: -; V: TRBV5-4; D: -; J: TRBJ1-1; CDR3: CASSLAGTTVNTEAFF; DNA: TGTGCCAGCAGCTTAGCCGGGACAACCGTGAACACTGAAGCTTTCTTT
size: -; V: TRBV19; D: -; J: TRBJ2-3; CDR3: CAISDRTTDTQYF; DNA: TGTGCCATTTCGGACAGAACCACAGATACGCAGTATTTT
size: -; V: TRBV7-9; D: -; J: TRBJ2-7; CDR3: CASSLEFAERPYEQYF; DNA: TGTGCCAGCAGCTTAGAGTTTGCCGAGAGGCCCTACGAGCAGTACTTC
size: -; V: TRBV5-6; D: -; J: TRBJ1-5; CDR3: CASSFKAGRGSNQPQHF; DNA: TGTGCCAGCAGCTTCAAAGCGGGACGGGGGAGCAATCAGCCCCAGCATTTT
size: -; V: TRBV5-1; D: TRBD1; J: TRBJ2-7; CDR3: CASSPVGQAYEQYF; DNA: TGCGCCAGCAGCCCCGTGGGACAGGCATACGAGCAGTACTTC
size: -; V: TRBV27; D: TRBD1; J: TRBJ2-7; CDR3: CASSQTRDRGSYEQYF; DNA: TGTGCCAGCAGTCAGACTCGGGACAGGGGCTCCTACGAGCAGTACTTC
size: few; V: TRBV18; D: -; J: TRBJ1-6; CDR3: CASSPTGRDSPLHF; DNA: TGTGCCAGCTCACCCACAGGGAGAGATTCACCCCTCCACTTT
size: few; V: TRBV30; D: TRBD1; J: TRBJ1-6; CDR3: CAWDRGDSPLHF; DNA: TGTGCCTGGGACAGGGGTGACTCACCCCTCCACTTT
size: -; V: TRBV11-2; D: -; J: TRBJ2-1; CDR3: CASSPLELLYNEQFF; DNA: TGTGCCAGCAGCCCCCTTGAACTTCTTTACAATGAGCAGTTCTTC
size: -; V: TRBV2; D: TRBD2; J: TRBJ2-7; CDR3: CASSERLARGPPYEQYF; DNA: TGTGCCAGCAGTGAAAGACTAGCGCGGGGACCCCCTTACGAGCAGTACTTC
size: -; V: TRBV2; D: TRBD1; J: TRBJ1-1; CDR3: CASGRQGSTEAFF; DNA: TGTGCCAGTGGGCGACAGGGGAGCACTGAAGCTTTCTTT
size: -; V: TRBV9; D: -; J: TRBJ2-7; CDR3: CASSVESVSYEQYF; DNA: TGTGCCAGCAGCGTAGAATCTGTTTCCTACGAGCAGTACTTC
size: -; V: TRBV7-3; D: TRBD1; J: TRBJ2-1; CDR3: CASSLNPGQGGVGQFF; DNA: TGTGCCAGCAGCCTAAATCCGGGACAGGGTGGGGTGGGGCAGTTCTTC
size: -; V: TRBV5-1; D: -; J: TRBJ1-1; CDR3: CASRARGIWGDTEAFF; DNA: TGCGCCAGCAGGGCTAGGGGGATATGGGGCGACACTGAAGCTTTCTTT
size: few; V: TRBV5-1; D: TRBD1; J: TRBJ1-4; CDR3: CASSVTGGIYEKLFF; DNA: TGTGCCAGCAGCGTTACAGGGGGAATTTATGAAAAACTGTTTTTT
size: -; V: TRBV20-1; D: -; J: TRBJ1-1; CDR3: CSARRSTEAFF; DNA: TGCAGTGCTAGGAGATCCACTGAAGCTTTCTTT
size: few; V: TRBV4-1; D: -; J: TRBJ2-5; CDR3: CASSRYEGPETQYF; DNA: TGCGCCAGCAGCCGATACGAGGGCCCAGAGACCCAGTACTTC
size: -; V: TRBV18; D: -; J: TRBJ1-2; CDR3: CASSLAFGGYTF; DNA: TGTGCCAGCTCACTCGCGTTCGGGGGCTACACCTTC
size: -; V: TRBV6-5; D: -; J: TRBJ1-2; CDR3: CASRPGRFYGYTF; DNA: TGTGCCAGCAGGCCCGGGAGATTCTATGGCTACACCTTC
size: -; V: TRBV1; D: -; J: TRBJ2-5; CDR3: CTSSHQSWTVSEETQYF; DNA: TGCACCAGCAGCCACCAATCCTGGACAGTCTCTGAAGAGACCCAGTACTTC
size: -; V: TRBV7-3; D: -; J: TRBJ2-1; CDR3: CASSPPSYNEQFF; DNA: TGTGCCAGCAGCCCTCCCTCCTACAATGAGCAGTTCTTC
size: once; V: TRBV19; D: -; J: TRBJ1-2; CDR3: CASSIGGPAGYTF; DNA: TGTGCCAGTAGTATCGGGGGTCCTGCTGGCTACACCTTC
size: -; V: TRBV6-5; D: -; J: TRBJ1-1; CDR3: CASSFGGVITEAFF; DNA: TGTGCCAGCAGCTTCGGGGGGGTAATTACTGAAGCTTTCTTT
size: -; V: TRBV7-2; D: TRBD1; J: TRBJ1-2; CDR3: CASSSGTGFNYGYTF; DNA: TGTGCCAGCAGCTCGGGGACAGGGTTCAACTATGGCTACACCTTC
size: -; V: TRBV7-3; D: TRBD1; J: TRBJ2-6; CDR3: CASSLGQAGANVLTF; DNA: TGTGCCAGCAGCTTAGGACAGGCTGGGGCCAACGTCCTGACTTTC
size: -; V: TRBV19; D: -; J: TRBJ1-1; CDR3: CASSSSPGGTEAFF; DNA: TGTGCCAGCTCCTCGAGCCCGGGGGGCACTGAAGCTTTCTTT
size: -; V: TRBV6-4; D: TRBD1; J: TRBJ1-2; CDR3: CASSTGAGGYTF; DNA: TGTGCCAGCTCCACAGGGGCTGGTGGCTACACCTTC
size: -; V: TRBV5-4; D: -; J: TRBJ2-5; CDR3: CASSLAGLQETQYF; DNA: TGTGCCAGCAGCTTGGCGGGACTCCAAGAGACCCAGTACTTC
size: -; V: TRBV19; D: -; J: TRBJ1-1; CDR3: CASSTPGLTEAFF; DNA: TGTGCCAGTAGTACCCCAGGGCTCACTGAAGCTTTCTTT
size: -; V: TRBV27; D: TRBD2; J: TRBJ2-3; CDR3: CASSPTRTSGGATDTQYF; DNA: TGTGCCAGCAGTCCGACCCGAACTAGCGGGGGAGCCACAGATACGCAGTATTTT
size: -; V: TRBV10-3; D: TRBD1; J: TRBJ1-4; CDR3: CAIRGQDEKLFF; DNA: TGTGCCATCAGGGGACAGGATGAAAAACTGTTTTTT
size: -; V: TRBV19; D: TRBD1; J: TRBJ2-1; CDR3: CASTISDRINEQFF; DNA: TGTGCCAGTACCATTTCGGACAGGATCAATGAGCAGTTCTTC
size: -; V: TRBV6-6; D: -; J: TRBJ1-5; CDR3: CASSNPYSSNQPQHF; DNA: TGTGCCAGCAGCAATCCTTACAGCTCGAATCAGCCCCAGCATTTT
size: few; V: TRBV19; D: -; J: TRBJ2-3; CDR3: CASSIAHSTDTQYF; DNA: TGTGCCAGTAGTATAGCACACAGCACAGATACGCAGTATTTT
size: -; V: TRBV2; D: -; J: TRBJ1-1; CDR3: CASRGNREFGTEAFF; DNA: TGTGCCAGCAGGGGTAACAGGGAATTCGGCACTGAAGCTTTCTTT
size: -; V: TRBV7-2; D: TRBD1; J: TRBJ2-5; CDR3: CASSSAGQGLPETQYF; DNA: TGTGCCAGCAGCTCCGCAGGACAGGGGCTCCCAGAGACCCAGTACTTC
size: -; V: TRBV13; D: -; J: TRBJ2-2; CDR3: CASSFRVAGELFF; DNA: TGTGCCAGCAGCTTCAGGGTGGCCGGGGAGCTGTTTTTT
size: -; V: TRBV27; D: -; J: TRBJ2-2; CDR3: CASSFLERTGGELFF; DNA: TGTGCCAGCAGTTTCCTCGAGCGTACTGGCGGGGAGCTGTTTTTT
size: few; V: TRBV2; D: TRBD1; J: TRBJ1-6; CDR3: CASSLLGQGNSPLHF; DNA: TGTGCCAGCAGTTTACTAGGACAGGGAAATTCACCCCTCCACTTT
size: few; V: TRBV19; D: -; J: TRBJ1-2; CDR3: CASSIKAGLESGYTF; DNA: TGTGCCAGTAGTATCAAGGCAGGGCTTGAATCCGGCTACACCTTC
size: -; V: TRBV15; D: -; J: TRBJ2-1; CDR3: CATSRDGQTYNEQFF; DNA: TGTGCCACCAGCAGAGATGGCCAGACCTACAATGAGCAGTTCTTC
size: -; V: TRBV6-1; D: -; J: TRBJ1-1; CDR3: CAMSSQMDTEAFF; DNA: TGTGCCATGTCGTCTCAGATGGACACTGAAGCTTTCTTT
size: -; V: TRBV25-1; D: -; J: TRBJ2-1; CDR3: CASSEGEEYNEQFF; DNA: TGTGCCAGCAGTGAGGGGGAGGAATACAATGAGCAGTTCTTC
size: -; V: TRBV7-9; D: TRBD1; J: TRBJ2-7; CDR3: CASSLGGLTGTGAYEQYF; DNA: TGTGCCAGCAGCTTGGGTGGGTTAACCGGGACAGGAGCCTACGAGCAGTACTTC
size: -; V: TRBV25-1; D: -; J: TRBJ1-5; CDR3: CASRREGGSPAPAF; DNA: TGTGCCAGCAGGCGAGAGGGAGGTAGCCCAGCCCCAGCATTT